These 16 T cell receptor beta chains came from one sample sequenced in a study of cytomegalovirus exposure and HLA in healthy donors. 13 Jbeta primers and 60 Vbeta primers were used for the PCR. Produced via immunoSEQ multiplex PCR; TCRdb's table is partial and in-frame only. This table has 130,000 to 150,000 clones, 70% to 80% appearing once. The specimen was PBMCs. These receptors were taken from a woman in her forties or fifties in good health and CMV-seronegative.

The chain combines TRBV27 with TRBJ2-7; TRBD2 agrees at 9 bases. CDR1 MNHEY and CDR2 SMNVEV come from the germline V gene (reference sequence). The CDR3 is 14 residues long. Trimming cost V 5 bases and J 4 bases; bases outside gene matches: 6. In DNA form, the CDR3 reads TGTGCCAGCAGTCGTAGCGGGGGAATGTACGAGCAGTACTTC. It translates to CASSRSGGMYEQYF.

This clone was seen a few times. The V and J genes are TRBV6-1 and TRBJ2-7, with 7 positions matching TRBD1. The germline CDR1 and CDR2 sequences are MNHNS and SASEGT. The length of the CDR3 is 13 residues. Trimming at V came to 7 bases and at J to 1 base, leaving 4 bases not matched to a gene. In DNA, the CDR3 is TGTGCCAGCAATGTACAGGGGTCCTACGAGCAGTACTTC. It codes for CASNVQGSYEQYF.

CDR3 residues: CASSSARTEDGYTF. In DNA, the CDR3 is TGTGCCAGCAGCTCCGCCAGGACAGAGGATGGCTACACCTTC. The chain carries TRBV13 and TRBJ1-2; maybe TRBD1 (6 bases). CDR3 length: 14 amino acids. Trimming stripped 4 bases from V and 6 bases from J, with 15 bases between. Germline loops: CDR1 PRHDT, CDR2 FYEKMQ (reference sequence).

V gene TRBV7-9 combines with J gene TRBJ1-3; TRBD1 aligns across 7 bases. The V and J ends lost 1 base and 2 bases, in that order; junction bases with no gene match: 8. CDR3 length: 17 residues. Germline V gene data show CDR1 as SEHNR and CDR2 as FQNEAQ (reference sequence). This CDR3 is CASSLGQGALTGNTIYF. CDR3 DNA sequence: TGTGCCAGCAGCTTAGGACAGGGTGCCCTCACTGGAAACACCATATATTTT.

In its sample, this clone was seen a few times. The chain has TRBV7-8 and TRBJ2-7; tentative D call: TRBD1 (5 bases). With 5 bases removed from V and 3 bases from J, the gap between germline ends came to 20 bases. CDR3 length: 16 residues. Germline CDR1 is SGHVS and CDR2 is FQNEAQ. The CDR3: CASSQSTAGRYYEQYF. CDR3 nucleotides: TGTGCCAGCAGCCAATCGACAGCCGGAAGATACTACGAGCAGTACTTC.

The chain recombines TRBV1 with TRBJ1-3. TRBV1 represents a pseudogene. The length of the CDR3 is 16 residues. The CDR3 loop is CTSSQDRRPKGNAIYF. CDR3 nucleotides: TGCACCAGCAGCCAAGATCGGCGGCCGAAAGGAAACGCCATATATTTT.

There are a few counts of this clone. This chain joins TRBV7-8 and TRBJ1-3; unclear D gene. With 3 bases removed from V and 0 bases from J, the gap between germline ends came to 15 bases. The CDR3 is 17 amino acids. In germline, CDR1 is SGHVS, CDR2 FQNEAQ. The CDR3 region is CASSFQPDTHSGNTIYF. DNA of the CDR3: TGTGCCAGCAGCTTCCAACCCGACACGCACTCTGGAAACACCATATATTTT.

CDR3 in amino acids: CAWSRQNNQPQHF. CDR3 nucleotide sequence: TGTGCCTGGAGTAGACAGAACAATCAGCCCCAGCATTTT. V usage is TRBV30 and J usage is TRBJ1-5; possible D gene TRBD1, 5 bases. The CDR3 consists of 13 residues. V was clipped by 2 bases and J by 3 bases, with 8 bases between them. Germline V gene sequence: CDR1 GTSNPN, CDR2 SVGIG (reference sequence).

J is TRBJ2-1 and V is TRBV15, with TRBD1 as a possible D gene (6 bases). Trimming stripped 5 bases from V and 0 bases from J, with 14 bases between. CDR1 is LNHNV, CDR2 YYDKDF, per germline (reference sequence). The CDR3 loop spans 16 amino acids. For the CDR3, the DNA is TGTGCCACCAGCGGGAGAACAGGGAGCTCCTACAATGAGCAGTTCTTC. Translation: CATSGRTGSSYNEQFF.

In this sample, this clone turned up once. The chain has TRBV7-2 and TRBJ2-3; 7 nucleotides line up with TRBD2. This CDR3 contains 15 residues. Germline V CDR1 and CDR2: SGHTA, FQGNSA. Unmatched junction bases numbered 4, after V lost 0 bases and J lost 4 bases. The DNA of the CDR3 is TGTGCCAGCAGCTTAGCGGGGGGGTCCTCAGATACGCAGTATTTT. Amino acids: CASSLAGGSSDTQYF. Filled out from reference TRBV7-2 and TRBJ2-3, the complete variable domain reads GAGVSQSPSNKVTEKGKDVELRCDPISGHTALYWYRQSLGQGLEFLIYFQGNSAPDKSGLPSDRFSAERTGGSVSTLTIQRTQQEDSAVYLCASSLAGGSSDTQYFGPGTRLTVL.

The chain links TRBV7-9 to TRBJ1-4; D gene uncertain. V was clipped by 4 bases and J by 4 bases, with 13 bases between them. Germline V gene lookup returns CDR1 SEHNR and CDR2 FQNEAQ (reference sequence). The CDR3 totals 15 residues. The CDR3: CASSWAGAGNEKLFF. DNA of the CDR3: TGTGCCAGCAGCTGGGCAGGTGCGGGTAATGAAAAACTGTTTTTT.

The CDR3 nucleotides are TGCGCCAGCGCAAAGACTAGCGGGGGCTCCCCCAAAAACATTCAGTACTTC. Encoded protein: CASAKTSGGSPKNIQYF. V gene TRBV23-1 combines with J gene TRBJ2-4; TRBD2 matches at 12 bases. TRBV23-1 is assigned to the ORF class and has an uncertain function. CDR3 length: 17 residues. J was trimmed by 2 bases and V by 8 bases; bases with no gene match: 10.

V is TRBV18 and J is TRBJ1-5; 7 bases align to TRBD1. V lost 5 bases to trimming and J lost 6 bases; unmatched junction nucleotides: 10. In germline, CDR1 is KGHSH, CDR2 LQKENI. The CDR3 spans 15 residues. The chain's CDR3 is CASSTDRASGQPQHF. CDR3 DNA sequence: TGTGCCAGCTCAACAGACAGGGCGAGTGGTCAGCCCCAGCATTTT.

The chain joins TRBV18 to TRBJ1-2, with unresolved D. The germline CDR1 and CDR2 sequences are KGHSH and LQKENI. The CDR3 contains 17 residues. Between the trimmed V and J ends, which lost 3 bases and 0 bases, there was a span of 17 bases. The CDR3 spells CASSPSAGRVTNYGYTF. Written as DNA, the CDR3 is TGTGCCAGCTCACCCAGTGCGGGCCGGGTAACTAACTATGGCTACACCTTC.

This chain uses TRBV7-9 with TRBJ2-7; the match to TRBD1 covers 9 bases. Germline loops: CDR1 SEHNR, CDR2 FQNEAQ (reference sequence). Losses at the gene ends were 4 bases for V and 3 bases for J; bases not matched to a gene: 13. The CDR3 is 17 amino acids. The CDR3 bases are TGTGCCAGCAGCTCGGCTCGAACAGGGGGCGTAGGCTACGAGCAGTACTTC. The encoded protein is CASSSARTGGVGYEQYF.

The V gene is TRBV7-8, the J gene TRBJ2-7, with D possibly TRBD1 on 5 matching bases. Germline V gives CDR1 SGHVS, CDR2 FQNEAQ. The CDR3 has 14 amino acids. With 1 base removed from V and 1 base from J, the gap between germline ends came to 8 bases. This CDR3 reads CASSLVPGSYEQYF. The CDR3, as DNA: TGTGCCAGCAGCTTAGTCCCAGGGTCCTACGAGCAGTACTTC.